The 21 T cell receptor beta chains listed next were all sequenced from one sample in a study of T cells in Graves' hyperthyroidism and ophthalmopathy. RNA transcripts provided the source from which TCR beta CDR3 regions were amplified. HTBI primers were employed in a first-round RT-PCR of the TCR CDR3. A single record per CDR3 protein comes from TCRdb applying MiXCR to the multiplex PCR reads. The sample consists of roughly 570,000 distinct CDR3 sequences, under 60% of them appearing once. The sequencing input was peripheral blood or thyroid tissue (not recorded which). These receptors originate from an adult woman with Graves' disease, either hyperthyroidism or ophthalmopathy (not recorded which).

The gene calls are TRBV6-5 and TRBJ1-1; D gene unclear. Germline V gene lookup returns CDR1 MNHEY and CDR2 SVGAGI. The CDR3 runs 13 residues. The V gene lost 5 bases and the J gene lost 6 bases, with 13 bases spanning the gap. CDR3 sequence (DNA): TGTGCCAGCAGTGAAGTCGCGAGGTCTGAAGCTTTCTTT. It encodes CASSEVARSEAFF.

The table lists this clonotype with many counts. This sequence joins TRBV20-1 and TRBJ1-1; D is unclear. The CDR3 is 13 amino acids. Trimming pared 6 bases from V and 0 bases from J, leaving 11 bases between. Germline values: CDR1 DFQATT, CDR2 SNEGSKA (reference sequence). CDR3 sequence reads: CSARPTMNTEAFF. The CDR3, as DNA: TGCAGTGCCCGGCCGACCATGAACACTGAAGCTTTCTTT.

This clonotype was picked up a small number of times. The CDR3 ends on some other residue instead of the conserved phenylalanine or tryptophan, so this is likely a read error. Because the CDR3's place on the DNA is in doubt, the DNA is left out and the CDR3 is given as listed by TCRdb. This chain connects TRBV7-2 to TRBJ1-3; TRBD1 is the table's D call, not checked against the DNA. Germline CDR1 SGHTA, CDR2 FQGNSA. The CDR3 sequence runs 9 residues, both termini included. The CDR3 here is CASSLGANT.

This clonotype has only a few counts. J is TRBJ2-2 and V is TRBV28, with 9 bases fitting TRBD2. V lost 2 bases to trimming and J lost 7 bases; unmatched junction nucleotides: 8. The germline V gene has CDR1 MDHEN and CDR2 SYDVKM. The CDR3 covers 16 residues. CDR3 protein: CASSLKASGIYGELFF. CDR3 DNA: TGTGCCAGCAGTTTAAAGGCTAGCGGGATCTACGGGGAGCTGTTTTTT.

The table lists this clonotype with many counts. The chain joins TRBV7-9 to TRBJ1-6; no clear D. CDR1 and CDR2 (germline): SEHNR, FQNEAQ (reference sequence). The CDR3 spans 15 residues. Trimming pared 7 bases from V and 0 bases from J, leaving 10 bases between. Written as DNA, the CDR3 is TGTGCCAGCACCCGAAGTAGCTCCTATAATTCACCCCTCCACTTT. Protein: CASTRSSSYNSPLHF.

The sample holds many counts of this clonotype. The rearrangement uses TRBV29-1 and TRBJ2-7, with no clear D. Germline V gene sequence: CDR1 SQVTM, CDR2 ANQGSEA. V lost 7 bases, J lost 6 bases, and 16 bases lay in between. The CDR3 spans 12 residues. CDR3 region: CSAMLGEVEQYF. DNA of the CDR3: TGCAGCGCTATGCTGGGTGAGGTCGAGCAGTACTTC.

This clonotype was detected a few times. The V and J genes are TRBV12-3 or TRBV12-4 and TRBJ1-2, with TRBD1 matching 7 bases. CDR3 length equals 14 residues. The V segment lost 5 bases and the J segment 6 bases; nucleotides outside the gene matches: 9. In DNA form, the CDR3 reads TGTGCCAGCAGTCCCGGGGACAGACGGGATGGCTACACCTTC. Translating gives CASSPGDRRDGYTF.

The sample holds many counts of this clonotype. The V gene is TRBV9, the J gene TRBJ2-5; 7 bases line up with TRBD1. Germline V gives CDR1 SGDLS, CDR2 YYNGEE. J lost 7 bases, V lost 4 bases, and 7 bases had no gene match. The length of the CDR3 is 13 residues. The CDR3 nucleotides read TGTGCCAGCAGCATGACAGGGAGTGGGACCCAGTACTTC. Amino acid sequence: CASSMTGSGTQYF. Based on the CDR3 plus reference TRBV9 and TRBJ2-5, the full variable domain is DSGVTQTPKHLITATGQRVTLRCSPRSGDLSVYWYQQSLDQGLQFLIQYYNGEERAKGNILERFSAQQFPDLHSELNLSSLELGDSALYFCASSMTGSGTQYFGPGTRLLVL.

The chain combines TRBV29-1 with TRBJ2-5; perhaps TRBD1 as D (5 bases). Germline V CDR1 and CDR2: SQVTM, ANQGSEA. There are 12 residues in the CDR3. V was clipped by 4 bases and J by 5 bases, with 11 bases between them. CDR3 protein: CSVVVSGETQYF. As DNA, the CDR3 is TGCAGCGTTGTGGTTTCAGGGGAGACCCAGTACTTC.

This clonotype was counted ten times or more. The gene calls are TRBV6-6 and TRBJ2-7; D gene unclear. The CDR3 runs 13 residues. Germline values: CDR1 MNHNY, CDR2 SVGAGI (reference sequence). V shed 3 bases and J shed 0 bases, with 6 bases lying between them. As DNA, the CDR3 is TGTGCCAGCAGTTATCACATCTCCTACGAGCAGTACTTC. Translating it yields CASSYHISYEQYF.

This clonotype was observed at least ten times. The chain combines TRBV12-3 or TRBV12-4 with TRBJ2-2; perhaps TRBD1 as D (5 bases). Trimming removed 4 bases at V and 8 bases at J, with 5 bases between. The CDR3 consists of 11 residues. For the CDR3, the DNA is TGTGCCAGCAGTTCAGGGGGGGAGCTGTTTTTT. As protein: CASSSGGELFF.

V gene TRBV11-2 combines with J gene TRBJ2-6; D remains unclear. Looked up from germline, CDR1 is SGHAT and CDR2 is FQNNGV. The V end was cut by 2 bases, the J end by 18 bases, with 8 bases between. The CDR3 has 10 amino acids. CDR3 nucleotides: TGTGCCAGCAGCTTACAACAAGAGACTTTC. Its translation is CASSLQQETF.

This clonotype was seen ten or more times. The chain combines TRBV6-6 with TRBJ1-4; no reliable D call. Germline CDR1 is MNHNY and CDR2 is SVGAGI (reference sequence). V lost 0 bases and J 2 bases, leaving 10 bases between the germline ends. CDR3 length: 16 amino acids. In DNA, the CDR3 is TGTGCCAGCAGTTACTCGAGTGGAAGCACTAATGAAAAACTGTTTTTT. This sequence encodes CASSYSSGSTNEKLFF.

The chain couples TRBV11-2 to TRBJ1-5, with D possibly TRBD1 on 5 matching bases. The V end was cut by 0 bases, the J end by 5 bases, with 11 bases between. CDR1 is SGHAT and CDR2 is FQNNGV in the germline V gene. CDR3 size: 15 residues. The CDR3 coding sequence is TGTGCCAGCAGCTTAGATCGGCAGGGATATCAGCCCCAGCATTTT. Its translation: CASSLDRQGYQPQHF.

This clonotype turned up a few times. Germline and junction disagree at one end, which may indicate a read error. The gene calls are TRBV2 and TRBJ2-5; D is unclear. CDR1 and CDR2 from the germline V gene are SNHLY and FYNNEI. This CDR3 is 14 amino acids long. The CDR3 nucleotides read TGTGCCACCAGTGGACCGAGCTCCCAAGAGACCCAGTACTTC. Protein: CATSGPSSQETQYF.

The rearrangement uses TRBV28 and TRBJ1-1, with a possible D match to TRBD1 (5 bases). Trimming pared 11 bases from V and 1 base from J, leaving 14 bases between. The CDR3 covers 13 residues. CDR1 is MDHEN, CDR2 SYDVKM, per germline. CDR3 nucleotides: TGTGCCGGAGGGGCAGACAAGAACACTGAAGCTTTCTTT. Translating gives CAGGADKNTEAFF.

The V gene is TRBV5-1, the J gene TRBJ2-1; D remains unclear. The V and J ends lost 2 bases and 5 bases respectively, with 5 bases between them. The CDR3 covers 12 residues. The germline CDR1 and CDR2 sequences are SGHRS and YFSETQ. In nucleotides, the CDR3 is TGCGCCAGCAGCTTAGGAGACAATGAGCAGTTCTTC. It yields the protein CASSLGDNEQFF.

This clonotype was counted ten times or more. The chain recombines TRBV11-2 with TRBJ1-6; D is unclear. Germline-derived CDR1 and CDR2 are SGHAT and FQNNGV. CDR3 size: 14 residues. V lost 5 bases to trimming and J lost 10 bases, with 15 bases between them. The CDR3 sequence is CASSLVAGGSPLHF. The CDR3 DNA follows: TGTGCCAGCAGCCTAGTGGCGGGAGGCTCACCCCTCCACTTT.

This chain connects TRBV27 to TRBJ1-5; D unclear. Germline CDR1 is MNHEY and CDR2 is SMNVEV (reference sequence). Trimming left V 5 bases short and J 7 bases short, with 15 bases between. The length of the CDR3 is 14 residues. Written as DNA, the CDR3 is TGTGCCAGCAGTATAAGAGGGTTTTCACAGCCCCAGCATTTT. It is translated as CASSIRGFSQPQHF.

This clonotype was seen a few times. The chain links TRBV7-3 to TRBJ2-7; the match to TRBD1 covers 8 bases. The V gene's germline CDR1 is SGHTA and CDR2 FQGTGA. V trimming: 5 bases; J trimming: 6 bases; junction bases outside the gene matches: 3. This CDR3 comprises 12 residues. Here the CDR3 DNA reads TGTGCCAGCAGCGTCGACAGGGGCGAGCAGTACTTC. This codes for CASSVDRGEQYF.

V gene TRBV2 combines with J gene TRBJ1-5, with 7 bases identical to TRBD1. From germline, CDR1 is SNHLY and CDR2 FYNNEI. V lost 6 bases, J lost 0 bases, and 5 bases stayed unmatched. The CDR3 has 15 residues. CDR3 sequence reads: CASRPTGSSNQPQHF. The CDR3 region has the DNA TGTGCCAGCAGACCGACAGGGAGTAGCAATCAGCCCCAGCATTTT.